These 28 T cell receptor beta chains originate from one sample sequenced in a study of OX40 agonist ivuxolimab in advanced cancers. The assay was immunoSEQ multiplex PCR, and TCRdb's table has in-frame clones only and misses some. The sample holds 46,000 or so clones; over 60% are singletons and the top ten take more than 2.5%. The material was CD4+ or CD8+ T cells sorted from blood, obtained in a trial of the OX40 agonist ivuxolimab. These receptors were collected from an adult with an advanced solid tumor such as melanoma, head and neck, liver or kidney cancer.

The gene calls are TRBV13 and TRBJ2-7; 9 bases fit TRBD2. Unmatched junction bases numbered 5, after V lost 4 bases and J lost 4 bases. Per the germline V gene, CDR1 is PRHDT and CDR2 is FYEKMQ (reference sequence). The length of the CDR3 is 14 residues. The CDR3 DNA sequence: TGTGCCAGCAGCTCTAGCGGGATTTTATACGAGCAGTACTTC. It encodes CASSSSGILYEQYF.

The chain has TRBV6-5 and TRBJ1-2, with 7 bases aligning to TRBD1. Germline loops: CDR1 MNHEY, CDR2 SVGAGI. The CDR3 loop spans 13 amino acids. Unmatched junction bases numbered 5, after V lost 2 bases and J lost 8 bases. The DNA for the CDR3 is TGTGCCAGCAGTTACGCAGGGGGACGGGGCTACACCTTC. Encoded protein: CASSYAGGRGYTF.

CDR3 loop: CASTRWPSGELFF. CDR3 nucleotides: TGTGCCAGCACCCGGTGGCCGTCCGGGGAGCTGTTTTTT. V usage is TRBV2 and J usage is TRBJ2-2; no definite D call. The CDR3 length is 13 residues. Trimming left V 7 bases short and J 6 bases short, with 12 bases between. Germline CDR1 is SNHLY and CDR2 is FYNNEI.

J is TRBJ1-5 and V is TRBV15, with 7 bases fitting TRBD1. V lost 3 bases to trimming and J lost 4 bases; unmatched junction nucleotides: 6. There are 15 residues in the CDR3. Germline-derived CDR1 and CDR2 are LNHNV and YYDKDF (reference sequence). The CDR3 here is CATSSPNRGNQPQHF. The CDR3, as DNA: TGTGCCACCAGCAGTCCCAACAGGGGTAATCAGCCCCAGCATTTT.

This clone is a singleton in its sample. The chain employs TRBV4-1 and TRBJ1-5, with D perhaps TRBD1 (5 bases). V lost 2 bases and J 0 bases, leaving 14 bases between the germline ends. Per germline, CDR1 MGHRA and CDR2 YSYEKL. CDR3 length equals 17 residues. The CDR3 sequence is CASSQRQLAFSNQPQHF. In DNA form, the CDR3 reads TGCGCCAGCAGCCAACGACAGCTCGCCTTTAGCAATCAGCCCCAGCATTTT.

J is TRBJ2-3 and V is TRBV6-5, with 7 bases matching TRBD2. V was clipped by 0 bases and J by 0 bases; unmatched bases: 3. Per germline, CDR1 MNHEY and CDR2 SVGAGI. CDR3 length: 16 amino acids. The chain's CDR3 is CASSYSKAGSTDTQYF. For the CDR3, the DNA is TGTGCCAGCAGTTACTCGAAAGCGGGAAGCACAGATACGCAGTATTTT.

The chain employs TRBV7-9 and TRBJ1-4; D not certain. The germline V gene encodes CDR1 SEHNR and CDR2 FQNEAQ (reference sequence). The CDR3 covers 15 residues. Trimming pared 5 bases from V and 5 bases from J, leaving 15 bases between. This chain's CDR3 is CASSLMDGQNEKLFF. For the CDR3, the DNA is TGTGCCAGCAGCCTAATGGACGGCCAAAATGAAAAACTGTTTTTT.

The gene calls are TRBV27 and TRBJ2-3; 7 nucleotides align to TRBD2. Germline loops: CDR1 MNHEY, CDR2 SMNVEV (reference sequence). This CDR3 has 16 amino acids. V lost 6 bases to trimming and J lost 0 bases; unmatched junction nucleotides: 9. The CDR3 spells CASRIAGRTSTDTQYF. CDR3 DNA: TGTGCCAGCAGAATAGCGGGCCGCACTAGCACAGATACGCAGTATTTT.

The chain couples TRBV6-1 to TRBJ1-1; D unresolved. The CDR3 length is 12 residues. From germline, CDR1 is MNHNS and CDR2 SASEGT. V lost 1 base and J lost 5, with 5 bases in between. CDR3 nucleotides: TGTGCCAGCAGTGAAGTCGGGACTGAAGCTTTCTTT. Protein: CASSEVGTEAFF.

The chain carries TRBV5-1 and TRBJ2-5; TRBD1 might be the D (5 bases). This CDR3 spans 13 amino acids. CDR1 and CDR2 (germline): SGHRS, YFSETQ. Trimming stripped 4 bases from V and 2 bases from J, with 9 bases between. The CDR3 protein is CASSVQVQETQYF. In DNA form, the CDR3 reads TGCGCCAGCAGCGTACAGGTACAAGAGACCCAGTACTTC.

The J gene is TRBJ2-7, the V gene TRBV18; 11 bases are a match to TRBD2. This CDR3 is built from 16 residues. The V gene's germline CDR1 is KGHSH and CDR2 LQKENI. After removal of 6 bases from V and 0 bases from J, the junction contained 7 bases not matched to a gene. The CDR3 protein is CASSSRGLADSYEQYF. CDR3 nucleotides: TGTGCCAGCTCCTCTCGGGGACTAGCGGACTCCTACGAGCAGTACTTC.

V is TRBV27 and J is TRBJ2-3; D uncertain. Germline CDR1 MNHEY, CDR2 SMNVEV (reference sequence). The CDR3 sequence is 13 residues long. Trimming pared 5 bases from V and 6 bases from J, leaving 12 bases between. DNA for the CDR3: TGTGCCAGCAGTACCCGGAACTTGGATACGCAGTATTTT. Translation: CASSTRNLDTQYF.

J is TRBJ2-7 and V is TRBV28; TRBD1 is a possible D gene (6 bases). The CDR3 has 16 residues. Germline lookup yields CDR1 MDHEN and CDR2 SYDVKM. V shed 6 bases and J shed 0 bases, with 18 bases lying between them. CDR3 in amino acids: CASSPPGVRSSYEQYF. CDR3 DNA sequence: TGTGCCAGCAGCCCGCCAGGGGTCAGGAGCTCCTACGAGCAGTACTTC. Together with reference TRBV28 and TRBJ2-7, the CDR3 gives the full variable domain: DVKVTQSSRYLVKRTGEKVFLECVQDMDHENMFWYRQDPGLGLRLIYFSYDVKMKEKGDIPEGYSVSREKKERFSLILESASTNQTSMYLCASSPPGVRSSYEQYFGPGTRLTVT.

The chain joins TRBV7-6 to TRBJ2-1; 9 bases align to TRBD2. Trimming removed 3 bases from V and 1 base from J; junction bases left unmatched: 4. The germline CDR1 and CDR2 sequences are SGHVS and FNYEAQ. This CDR3 spans 16 amino acids. The CDR3 region is CASSLRAGGSYNEQFF. The CDR3 region has the DNA TGTGCCAGCAGCTTGAGAGCGGGGGGATCCTACAATGAGCAGTTCTTC. Full variable domain (outside the CDR3, taken from reference TRBV7-6 and TRBJ2-1): GAGVSQSPRYKVTKRGQDVALRCDPISGHVSLYWYRQALGQGPEFLTYFNYEAQQDKSGLPNDRFSAERPEGSISTLTIQRTEQRDSAMYRCASSLRAGGSYNEQFFGPGTRLTVL.

The sample holds a few counts of this clone. This chain links TRBV5-6 with TRBJ2-1; weak D call: TRBD2 (5 bases). This CDR3 has 12 residues. V gave up 3 bases and J gave up 8 bases, with 9 bases separating them. Germline CDR1 reads SGHDT; CDR2 reads YYEEEE. The CDR3 spells CASSSGLYEQFF. The CDR3 nucleotides read TGTGCCAGCAGCTCCGGACTCTATGAGCAGTTCTTC.

The chain is built from TRBV5-4 and TRBJ2-5; D might be TRBD2 (6 bases). Per germline, CDR1 SGHNT and CDR2 YYREEE (reference sequence). The CDR3 loop spans 15 amino acids. Trimming shortened V by 1 base and J by 1 base, and 11 bases separated the two germline ends. CDR3: CASSLTGVSQETQYF. CDR3 sequence (DNA): TGTGCCAGCAGCTTGACGGGAGTCAGCCAAGAGACCCAGTACTTC.

The chain combines TRBV27 with TRBJ2-7; no firm D call. CDR1 is MNHEY and CDR2 is SMNVEV in the germline V gene (reference sequence). CDR3 length: 13 amino acids. The V and J ends lost 5 bases and 6 bases respectively, with 14 bases between them. CDR3 nucleotide sequence: TGTGCCAGCAGTACTTCCGCTTTACCCGAGCAGTACTTC. This codes for CASSTSALPEQYF.

J is TRBJ1-4 and V is TRBV23-1, with D possibly TRBD1 on 5 matching bases. TRBV23-1 is an open reading frame, and its role is uncertain. CDR3 length: 13 amino acids. V was clipped by 3 bases and J by 11 bases, with 13 bases between them. The CDR3 DNA sequence: TGCGCCAGCAGTCACCCTTCAGGGTCCAAACTGTTTTTT. Translating gives CASSHPSGSKLFF.

V usage is TRBV6-1 and J usage is TRBJ1-2; 9 bases fit TRBD1. The CDR3 is 15 residues long. J gave up 3 bases and V 4 bases, and 6 bases lay outside the gene matches. In germline, CDR1 is MNHNS, CDR2 SASEGT. DNA of the CDR3: TGTGCCAGCAGTGCCCACAGGGGGCAGGACTATGGCTACACCTTC. This sequence encodes CASSAHRGQDYGYTF.

This clone was detected once. The chain is built from TRBV2 and TRBJ1-1, with D perhaps TRBD1 (5 bases). The germline V gene has CDR1 SNHLY and CDR2 FYNNEI. V lost 6 bases and J lost 5, with 13 bases in between. The CDR3 loop spans 13 amino acids. CDR3 amino acids: CASRTDQATEAFF. The DNA of the CDR3 is TGTGCCAGCAGGACAGATCAGGCAACTGAAGCTTTCTTT.

The V call is TRBV29-1, the J call TRBJ2-4; no clear D. Germline values: CDR1 SQVTM, CDR2 ANQGSEA. There are 14 residues in the CDR3. V lost 3 bases and J 2 bases, leaving 11 bases between the germline ends. The CDR3 DNA sequence: TGCAGCGTTGACGTCCTAGGGACCAAAAACATTCAGTACTTC. Protein product: CSVDVLGTKNIQYF.

The sample holds one count of this clone. The chain couples TRBV27 to TRBJ2-3; possible D gene TRBD2, 5 bases. V lost 8 bases to trimming and J lost 4 bases, with 16 bases between them. Germline CDR1 reads MNHEY; CDR2 reads SMNVEV (reference sequence). The CDR3 runs to 14 residues. The CDR3 DNA reads TGTGCCAGCCGGCGGGTTGCAAGTGCAGATACGCAGTATTTT. It specifies CASRRVASADTQYF.

This chain links TRBV9 with TRBJ2-1; 7 nucleotides line up with TRBD2. The germline V gene encodes CDR1 SGDLS and CDR2 YYNGEE. V shed 0 bases, J shed 9 bases, and the junction held 3 bases outside the gene matches. CDR3 size: 13 residues. The CDR3 region has the DNA TGTGCCAGCAGCGTAGCGGGAGGAGGTGAGCAGTTCTTC. The encoded protein is CASSVAGGGEQFF. Full variable domain (missing parts from reference TRBV9 and TRBJ2-1): DSGVTQTPKHLITATGQRVTLRCSPRSGDLSVYWYQQSLDQGLQFLIQYYNGEERAKGNILERFSAQQFPDLHSELNLSSLELGDSALYFCASSVAGGGEQFFGPGTRLTVL.

This rearrangement joins TRBV30 to TRBJ1-3; D is possibly TRBD1 (5 bases). This CDR3 spans 11 amino acids. V was clipped by 5 bases and J by 6 bases, with 8 bases between them. Germline loops: CDR1 GTSNPN, CDR2 SVGIG (reference sequence). The CDR3 region is CAWGAQNTIYF. CDR3 nucleotide sequence: TGTGCCTGGGGGGCCCAAAACACCATATATTTT.

A single count supports this clone. The chain couples TRBV25-1 to TRBJ2-2; D is perhaps TRBD1 (5 bases). The CDR3 runs to 13 residues. Germline lookup yields CDR1 MGHDK and CDR2 SYGVNS. Deletions cut 5 bases from V and 4 bases from J, with 8 bases between. CDR3 DNA: TGTGCCAGCAGTTTAGGGGTCACCGGGGAGCTGTTTTTT. Translation gives CASSLGVTGELFF. Using reference TRBV25-1 and TRBJ2-2 for the parts outside the CDR3, the full variable domain is EADIYQTPRYLVIGTGKKITLECSQTMGHDKMYWYQQDPGMELHLIHYSYGVNSTEKGDLSSESTVSRIRTEHFPLTLESARPSHTSQYLCASSLGVTGELFFGEGSRLTVL.

V and J are TRBV11-2 and TRBJ1-4, with 10 bases identical to TRBD1. This CDR3 comprises 15 residues. J was trimmed by 9 bases and V by 6 bases; bases with no gene match: 10. CDR1 is SGHAT and CDR2 is FQNNGV in the germline V gene. CDR3 sequence: CASRFTGQGSQKLFF. The CDR3 nucleotides are TGTGCCAGCAGATTCACGGGACAGGGGAGCCAAAAACTGTTTTTT.

The chain's CDR3 is CASSLVGRSYEQYF. The CDR3 nucleotides read TGTGCCAGCAGCTTAGTGGGAAGGTCCTACGAGCAGTACTTC. The chain recombines TRBV11-2 with TRBJ2-7; unclear D gene. Trimming pared 1 base from V and 1 base from J, leaving 8 bases between. CDR3 length equals 14 residues. The germline gives CDR1 SGHAT, CDR2 FQNNGV.

The chain combines TRBV5-1 with TRBJ2-4; TRBD2 agrees at 8 bases. The CDR3 has 14 amino acids. The germline V gene has CDR1 SGHRS and CDR2 YFSETQ. After removal of 4 bases from V and 6 bases from J, the junction contained 6 bases not matched to a gene. The CDR3 here is CASSVAGSGNIQYF. Written as DNA, the CDR3 is TGCGCCAGCAGCGTAGCGGGAAGTGGAAACATTCAGTACTTC.